The 28 T cell receptor beta chains given below trace back to one sample, sequenced in a study of cytomegalovirus exposure and HLA in healthy donors. TCRdb keeps only in-frame clones here, not all; method: immunoSEQ multiplex PCR. The profile shows around 94,000 clones, just under 95% of them singletons. Sequencing input: PBMCs. Source of these receptors: a woman aged 18-29 years in good health and CMV-seronegative.

The rearrangement uses TRBV2 and TRBJ1-2; D perhaps matches TRBD1 (5 bases). The CDR3 length is 13 residues. With 6 bases removed from V and 3 bases from J, the gap between germline ends came to 11 bases. The germline V gene encodes CDR1 SNHLY and CDR2 FYNNEI. Here the CDR3 DNA reads TGTGCCAGCAGGTCGTCGACAGACTATGGCTACACCTTC. Translating it yields CASRSSTDYGYTF.

The V call is TRBV6-6, the J call TRBJ2-7; TRBD1 aligns across 7 bases. Germline V gives CDR1 MNHNY, CDR2 SVGAGI (reference sequence). This CDR3 spans 15 amino acids. V shed 5 bases and J 5 bases; nucleotides not matched to a gene: 12. In nucleotides, the CDR3 is TGTGCCAGCAGTGACCGCTTGACAGGGTTCAACGAGCAGTACTTC. It specifies CASSDRLTGFNEQYF.

The V call is TRBV6-1, the J call TRBJ2-1, with TRBD1 matching over 10 bases. The V gene's germline CDR1 is MNHNS and CDR2 SASEGT. V dropped 8 bases and J dropped 5; count of bases not matched to a gene: 6. CDR3 length: 14 amino acids. The CDR3 DNA reads TGTGCCAGCCCAGGGACAGGGGACCACAATGAGCAGTTCTTC. Protein product: CASPGTGDHNEQFF.

In DNA, the CDR3 is TGCGCCAGCAGCCAAGATTGGGGGGATGAGCAGTTCTTC. Translated, it gives CASSQDWGDEQFF. The V and J genes are TRBV4-3 and TRBJ2-1; a weak D match, TRBD2 (6 bases). Germline assignment: CDR1 LGHNA and CDR2 YSLEER. The CDR3 loop spans 13 amino acids. V was trimmed by 0 bases and J by 8 bases, leaving 8 bases between them.

CDR3 in amino acids: CASSPQSTGTETF. Here the CDR3 DNA reads TGTGCCAGCAGCCCCCAATCGACAGGAACTGAAACCTTC. The chain combines TRBV5-4 with TRBJ1-2, with D perhaps TRBD1 (6 bases). V was trimmed by 4 bases and J by 14 bases, leaving 21 bases between them. Germline CDR1 is SGHNT and CDR2 is YYREEE (reference sequence). This CDR3 region has 13 residues.

The rearrangement links TRBV5-1 to TRBJ2-2, with a possible D match to TRBD1 (5 bases). From germline, CDR1 is SGHRS and CDR2 YFSETQ. This CDR3 comprises 15 residues. Trimming removed 4 bases at V and 1 base at J, with 11 bases between. In DNA, the CDR3 is TGCGCCAGCAGCAGCCCGACAGTGAACACCGGGGAGCTGTTTTTT. It translates to CASSSPTVNTGELFF.

This chain links TRBV9 with TRBJ2-1; the match to TRBD2 covers 12 bases. From germline, CDR1 is SGDLS and CDR2 YYNGEE. The J segment lost 8 bases and the V segment lost 4 bases, leaving 13 bases of the junction unmatched. The CDR3 has 17 residues. This chain's CDR3 is CASSLRSSGRALDEQFF. CDR3 DNA: TGTGCCAGCAGCCTACGATCTAGCGGGAGGGCCTTGGATGAGCAGTTCTTC.

The chain employs TRBV10-3 and TRBJ1-1; D might be TRBD1 (5 bases). The CDR3 sequence is 15 residues long. From germline, CDR1 is ENHRY and CDR2 SYGVKD. V lost 2 bases and J 1 base, leaving 11 bases between the germline ends. CDR3 bases: TGTGCCATCAGTGAGCAAGGTCAGGGGAACACTGAAGCTTTCTTT. Translated, it gives CAISEQGQGNTEAFF.

The chain has TRBV11-3 and TRBJ1-1; a weak D match, TRBD1 (5 bases). V was trimmed by 0 bases and J by 6 bases, leaving 20 bases between them. Germline V gene lookup returns CDR1 SGHNT and CDR2 YENEEA. CDR3 length: 17 amino acids. CDR3 residues: CASSLDLAGRVLPEAFF. The CDR3 coding sequence is TGTGCCAGCAGCTTAGATCTGGCAGGGAGGGTTCTCCCTGAAGCTTTCTTT.

The gene calls are TRBV9 and TRBJ2-7; 7 bases match TRBD1. This CDR3 is 12 amino acids long. Germline assignment: CDR1 SGDLS and CDR2 YYNGEE. V lost 3 bases to trimming and J lost 5 bases; unmatched junction nucleotides: 2. The CDR3 sequence is CASSGGGNEQYF. The CDR3 nucleotides read TGTGCCAGCAGCGGAGGGGGCAACGAGCAGTACTTC.

The chain carries TRBV19 and TRBJ1-4, with D perhaps TRBD1 (6 bases). Germline assignment: CDR1 LNHDA and CDR2 SQIVND (reference sequence). The CDR3 contains 14 residues. V lost 5 bases and J 5 bases, leaving 12 bases between the germline ends. DNA of the CDR3: TGTGCCAGTAGTGCCAACAGGGTGAATGAAAAACTGTTTTTT. Residues: CASSANRVNEKLFF. The complete variable domain, with remaining parts taken from reference TRBV19 and TRBJ1-4, reads DGGITQSPKYLFRKEGQNVTLSCEQNLNHDAMYWYRQDPGQGLRLIYYSQIVNDFQKGDIAEGYSVSREKKESFPLTVTSAQKNPTAFYLCASSANRVNEKLFFGSGTQLSVL.

The V call is TRBV27, the J call TRBJ1-1, with a possible D match to TRBD1 (6 bases). The V and J ends lost 2 bases and 4 bases respectively, with 11 bases between them. The germline gives CDR1 MNHEY, CDR2 SMNVEV (reference sequence). This CDR3 is 14 amino acids long. The CDR3 region has the DNA TGTGCCAGCAGTTTACTACAGGGTGGCACTGAAGCTTTCTTT. It translates to CASSLLQGGTEAFF.

The rearrangement uses TRBV15 and TRBJ1-1, with 9 nucleotides matching TRBD1. V dropped 2 bases and J dropped 11; count of bases not matched to a gene: 30. The CDR3 totals 21 residues. The germline V gene encodes CDR1 LNHNV and CDR2 YYDKDF (reference sequence). CDR3 nucleotides: TGTGCCACCAGCAGATTCCCCTCGTTAGAATGGGCGTGGGGACAGGGTGTTGGGGCTTTCTTT. It encodes CATSRFPSLEWAWGQGVGAFF.

The chain is built from TRBV27 and TRBJ1-2; the D is unclear. Per germline, CDR1 MNHEY and CDR2 SMNVEV (reference sequence). Between the trimmed V and J ends, which lost 3 bases and 6 bases, there was a span of 8 bases. This CDR3 has 12 residues. As DNA, the CDR3 is TGTGCCAGCAGTTTGGACGGGAATGGCTACACCTTC. It specifies CASSLDGNGYTF.

The J gene is TRBJ1-5, the V gene TRBV19, with D maybe TRBD1 (5 bases). CDR1 is LNHDA and CDR2 is SQIVND in the germline V gene (reference sequence). The CDR3 consists of 15 residues. Trimming left V 5 bases short and J 2 bases short, with 13 bases between. The CDR3 DNA reads as TGTGCCAGTAGTGGGGGGGGTTATCGCAATCAGCCCCAGCATTTT. It yields the protein CASSGGGYRNQPQHF.

J is TRBJ1-1 and V is TRBV2; TRBD1 matches 10 bases. The CDR3 has 12 residues. CDR1 is SNHLY, CDR2 FYNNEI, per germline. J was trimmed by 9 bases and V by 11 bases; bases with no gene match: 9. The CDR3 reads CAVSGTGEKAFF. CDR3 in DNA: TGTGCCGTATCCGGGACAGGGGAAAAAGCTTTCTTT.

The chain is built from TRBV6-6 and TRBJ1-2, with D possibly TRBD1 on 5 matching bases. CDR3 size: 16 residues. Germline CDR1 reads MNHNY; CDR2 reads SVGAGI (reference sequence). Deletions cut 6 bases from V and 4 bases from J, with 21 bases between. CDR3 DNA sequence: TGTGCCAGCAGCGAAAACCGAGACAGCCACCCCTATGGCTACACCTTC. Protein: CASSENRDSHPYGYTF.

This chain links TRBV10-1 with TRBJ1-6, with D possibly being TRBD1 (5 bases). V was trimmed by 5 bases and J by 9 bases, leaving 14 bases between them. Per the germline V gene, CDR1 is WNHNN and CDR2 is SYGVQD (reference sequence). The CDR3 sequence is 14 residues long. CDR3 coding DNA: TGCGCCAGCAGTCCTACAGGCGGAAGTTCACCCCTCCACTTT. Translating it yields CASSPTGGSSPLHF.

V usage is TRBV5-1 and J usage is TRBJ2-6; TRBD1 matches at 7 bases. Germline V lookup: CDR1 SGHRS, CDR2 YFSETQ. The CDR3 covers 17 residues. The J segment lost 2 bases and the V segment lost 3 bases, leaving 8 bases of the junction unmatched. The CDR3 nucleotides read TGCGCCAGCAGCTACCTACGACAGGGCGCTGGGGCCAACGTCCTGACTTTC. Amino acid sequence: CASSYLRQGAGANVLTF.

The chain employs TRBV16 and TRBJ2-2; possibly TRBD2 for D (6 bases). Trimming removed 5 bases at V and 4 bases at J, with 8 bases between. This CDR3 is 13 amino acids long. The germline gives CDR1 KGHSY, CDR2 FQNENV. The CDR3, as DNA: TGTGCCAGCAGCAGTAGCGGCACCGGGGAGCTGTTTTTT. Translation gives CASSSSGTGELFF.

The genes are TRBV7-8 and TRBJ2-6; D unclear. Germline lookup yields CDR1 SGHVS and CDR2 FQNEAQ. Trimming left V 5 bases short and J 0 bases short, with 17 bases between. CDR3 length: 18 amino acids. The CDR3 sequence is CASSIKSSINSGANVLTF. Written as DNA, the CDR3 is TGTGCCAGCAGCATAAAGTCCAGTATAAACTCTGGGGCCAACGTCCTGACTTTC.

This clone was observed a handful of times. The chain uses TRBV2 and TRBJ2-5; D is perhaps TRBD2 (6 bases). CDR3 size: 13 residues. Germline loops: CDR1 SNHLY, CDR2 FYNNEI. Trimming shortened V by 6 bases and J by 4 bases, and 12 bases separated the two germline ends. The CDR3 reads CASRESGRETQYF. The CDR3 bases are TGTGCCAGCAGGGAAAGCGGGCGAGAGACCCAGTACTTC.

The CDR3 nucleotides read TGCGCCACAGGACAGGGGACGAACACTGAAGCTTTCTTT. Its protein is CATGQGTNTEAFF. The chain links TRBV5-1 to TRBJ1-1; TRBD1 agrees at 9 bases. V trimming: 9 bases; J trimming: 1 base; junction bases outside the gene matches: 4. This CDR3 region has 13 residues. In germline, CDR1 is SGHRS, CDR2 YFSETQ.

This rearrangement joins TRBV30 to TRBJ1-2; no definite D call. Germline V gene lookup returns CDR1 GTSNPN and CDR2 SVGIG (reference sequence). V lost 5 bases and J lost 3, with 25 bases in between. There are 17 residues in the CDR3. The CDR3 loop reads CAWGDREGVTSDYGYTF. In DNA, the CDR3 is TGTGCCTGGGGGGATCGGGAGGGAGTCACTAGCGACTATGGCTACACCTTC.

This clone was picked up one time. This sequence joins TRBV9 and TRBJ1-4; D possibly corresponds to TRBD1 (6 bases). Germline V gene data show CDR1 as SGDLS and CDR2 as YYNGEE. V lost 7 bases and J 7 bases, leaving 20 bases between the germline ends. This CDR3 spans 15 amino acids. The CDR3 bases are TGTGCCAGCTCCAAGGGGGGAGGGGTTACTGAAAAACTGTTTTTT. Amino acid sequence: CASSKGGGVTEKLFF. The entire variable domain, with the rest obtained from reference TRBV9 and TRBJ1-4, is as follows: DSGVTQTPKHLITATGQRVTLRCSPRSGDLSVYWYQQSLDQGLQFLIQYYNGEERAKGNILERFSAQQFPDLHSELNLSSLELGDSALYFCASSKGGGVTEKLFFGSGTQLSVL.

This clone appeared a single time. V usage is TRBV29-1 and J usage is TRBJ1-5, with 10 bases fitting TRBD1. The V segment lost 7 bases and the J segment 4 bases; nucleotides outside the gene matches: 4. The CDR3 contains 13 residues. Germline CDR1 is SQVTM and CDR2 is ANQGSEA. CDR3 coding DNA: TGCAGCGCTGGGGACAGGGGAAATCAGCCCCAGCATTTT. Protein sequence: CSAGDRGNQPQHF.

V is TRBV5-4 and J is TRBJ2-5; weak D call: TRBD1 (6 bases). V lost 4 bases and J lost 2, with 15 bases in between. CDR3 size: 15 residues. CDR1 is SGHNT, CDR2 YYREEE, per germline (reference sequence). The CDR3 loop reads CASSKKSGAQETQYF. CDR3 nucleotide sequence: TGTGCCAGCAGCAAGAAATCAGGGGCTCAAGAGACCCAGTACTTC.

The chain carries TRBV4-3 and TRBJ1-6, with D hard to call. V was trimmed by 0 bases and J by 5 bases, leaving 8 bases between them. CDR3 length: 15 residues. Germline loops: CDR1 LGHNA, CDR2 YSLEER. CDR3 sequence reads: CASSQDRRDNSPLHF. The CDR3 DNA is TGCGCCAGCAGCCAAGATAGGAGGGATAATTCACCCCTCCACTTT.